A single sample is the source of the 12 T cell receptor beta chains below, sequenced in a study of blood T cell repertoires in COVID-19. Using immunoSEQ multiplex PCR, the repertoire was profiled, and TCRdb retains in-frame clones only, with some absent. The table includes about 210,000 clones, more than 70% detected once. The specimen was PBMCs or T cells enriched from blood (not recorded which). The source is a man under 40 with acute COVID-19.

The V call is TRBV27, the J call TRBJ1-2; 8 bases line up with TRBD1. CDR1 and CDR2 (germline): MNHEY, SMNVEV (reference sequence). The CDR3 extends over 15 amino acids. The ends lost 5 bases at V and 2 bases at J; junction bases unmatched: 7. In DNA, the CDR3 is TGTGCCAGCAGTGCCAGGGGGCGGGCAAACTATGGCTACACCTTC. It specifies CASSARGRANYGYTF.

This clone was seen a few times. The V gene is TRBV9, the J gene TRBJ1-2, with a possible D match to TRBD1 (5 bases). Per germline, CDR1 SGDLS and CDR2 YYNGEE. The V end was cut by 7 bases, the J end by 8 bases, with 21 bases between. The CDR3 totals 14 residues. CDR3 sequence (DNA): TGTGCCAGCGGTGGACACTTAATTTCGCGGGGCTACACCTTC. Translated, it gives CASGGHLISRGYTF.

The DNA of the CDR3 is TGTGCCAGCTCACTTTCGGGGAAGGACAATCAGCCCCAGCATTTT. This gives the protein CASSLSGKDNQPQHF. V is TRBV18 and J is TRBJ1-5; the D is unclear. The CDR3 runs 15 residues. V was pared by 4 bases and J by 3 bases, with 13 bases between. Per germline, CDR1 KGHSH and CDR2 LQKENI.

The chain joins TRBV29-1 to TRBJ2-1; 13 bases fit TRBD2. The V gene end was trimmed by 7 bases and the J gene end by 8 bases; junction bases not matched to a gene: 11. There are 15 residues in the CDR3. Germline-derived CDR1 and CDR2 are SQVTM and ANQGSEA. The CDR3 here is CSARTSGGRFDEQFF. The CDR3 DNA reads as TGCAGCGCTCGGACTAGCGGGGGACGTTTCGATGAGCAGTTCTTC.

The gene calls are TRBV5-1 and TRBJ2-1, with 8 bases lining up with TRBD2. The trim removed 0 bases at V and 0 bases at J, leaving 5 bases unmatched. The CDR3 is 17 residues long. Germline V gene data show CDR1 as SGHRS and CDR2 as YFSETQ. The CDR3 coding sequence is TGCGCCAGCAGCTTGGCCGGGGGGGCTAGCTCCTACAATGAGCAGTTCTTC. Translating it yields CASSLAGGASSYNEQFF.

The rearrangement uses TRBV6-5 and TRBJ2-2; TRBD2 agrees at 13 bases. CDR3 length equals 15 residues. Germline values: CDR1 MNHEY, CDR2 SVGAGI. V trimming: 8 bases; J trimming: 6 bases; junction bases outside the gene matches: 6. Written as DNA, the CDR3 is TGTGCCAGCGAAAGGACTAGCGGGGGTTCCGGGGAGCTGTTTTTT. This translates into CASERTSGGSGELFF.

The genes are TRBV6-4 and TRBJ1-2; TRBD1 is a possible D gene (5 bases). The V gene lost 4 bases and the J gene lost 1 base, with 16 bases spanning the gap. The length of the CDR3 is 16 residues. Germline V lookup: CDR1 MRHNA, CDR2 SNTAGT. Here the CDR3 reads CASSALPGGVNYGYTF. The CDR3 DNA reads as TGTGCCAGCAGTGCTCTACCCGGAGGGGTTAACTATGGCTACACCTTC.

V and J are TRBV3-1 (or the pseudogene TRBV3-2) and TRBJ2-7; a weak D match, TRBD2 (6 bases). The V gene's germline CDR1 is LGHDT and CDR2 YNNKEL (reference sequence). The CDR3 is made up of 15 amino acids. Trimming stripped 0 bases from V and 7 bases from J, with 16 bases between. CDR3 sequence (DNA): TGTGCCAGCAGCCAAGATTTGTCTAACCGGGGGGAGCAGTACTTC. Translating gives CASSQDLSNRGEQYF.

This clone was seen ten or more times. The chain uses TRBV5-6 and TRBJ1-6; D not resolved. The V end was cut by 2 bases, the J end by 2 bases, with 8 bases between. The CDR3 sequence is 15 residues long. Germline lookup yields CDR1 SGHDT and CDR2 YYEEEE. CDR3 in DNA: TGTGCCAGCAGCTTCTCCGGGGCCTATAATTCACCCCTCCACTTT. Translating gives CASSFSGAYNSPLHF. The full variable domain, with the rest looked up from reference TRBV5-6 and TRBJ1-6, is DAGVTQSPTHLIKTRGQQVTLRCSPKSGHDTVSWYQQALGQGPQFIFQYYEEEERQRGNFPDRFSGHQFPNYSSELNVNALLLGDSALYLCASSFSGAYNSPLHFGNGTRLTVT.

The V and J genes are TRBV19 and TRBJ1-4; TRBD1 matches at 7 bases. Germline trimming cut 5 bases from V and 8 bases from J; bases unmatched to any gene: 8. Germline loops: CDR1 LNHDA, CDR2 SQIVND (reference sequence). The CDR3 has 14 amino acids. As DNA, the CDR3 is TGTGCCAGTAGTCATACAGGGGCGGGGGAAAAACTGTTTTTT. It yields the protein CASSHTGAGEKLFF.

This clone appeared a single time. The CDR3 is CAWSLTGVHEQYF. CDR3 nucleotide sequence: TGTGCCTGGAGTTTGACGGGGGTCCACGAGCAGTACTTC. The chain carries TRBV30 and TRBJ2-7, with D possibly TRBD2 on 6 matching bases. The CDR3 sequence is 13 residues long. The germline V and J ends were trimmed by 2 bases and 5 bases, with 13 bases remaining between them. Germline V gene data show CDR1 as GTSNPN and CDR2 as SVGIG (reference sequence). The full variable domain, in which reference TRBV30 and TRBJ2-7 provide the parts outside the CDR3, is SQTIHQWPATLVQPVGSPLSLECTVEGTSNPNLYWYRQAAGRGLQLLFYSVGIGQISSEVPQNLSASRPQDRQFILSSKKLLLSDSGFYLCAWSLTGVHEQYFGPGTRLTVT.

The V gene is TRBV7-2, the J gene TRBJ2-1, with 12 bases matching TRBD2. After removal of 7 bases from V and 9 bases from J, the junction contained 22 bases not matched to a gene. CDR1 SGHTA and CDR2 FQGNSA come from the germline V gene. The CDR3 has 19 residues. Here the CDR3 reads CASTNPSGGLAGGQGEQFF. CDR3 nucleotide sequence: TGTGCCAGCACCAACCCTAGCGGAGGGCTAGCGGGGGGGCAGGGTGAGCAGTTCTTC.